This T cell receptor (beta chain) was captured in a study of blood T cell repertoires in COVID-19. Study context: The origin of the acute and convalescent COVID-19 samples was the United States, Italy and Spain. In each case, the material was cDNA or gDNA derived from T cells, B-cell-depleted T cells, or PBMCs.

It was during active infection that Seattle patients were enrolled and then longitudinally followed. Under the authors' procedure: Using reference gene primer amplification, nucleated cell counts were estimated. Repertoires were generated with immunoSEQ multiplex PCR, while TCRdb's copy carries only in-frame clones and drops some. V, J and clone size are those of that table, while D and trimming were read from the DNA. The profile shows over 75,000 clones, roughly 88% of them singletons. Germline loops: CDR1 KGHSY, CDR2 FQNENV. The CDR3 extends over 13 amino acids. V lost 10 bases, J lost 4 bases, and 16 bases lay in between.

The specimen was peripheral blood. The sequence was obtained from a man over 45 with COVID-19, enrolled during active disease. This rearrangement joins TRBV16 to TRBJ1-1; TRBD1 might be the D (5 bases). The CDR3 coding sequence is TGTGCCAATGGGGGAGGTCCCCGCACTGAAGCTTTCTTT. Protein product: CANGGGPRTEAFF.